This TCR beta chain was sequenced during a study of T cell responses to AZD1222 COVID-19 vaccine. V lost 2 bases to trimming and J lost 5 bases; unmatched junction nucleotides: 8. The length of the CDR3 is 15 residues. CDR1 and CDR2 from the germline V gene are MNHEY and SMNVEV (reference sequence). Measured with immunoSEQ multiplex PCR; TCRdb has only the in-frame clones, and not every one. The table records roughly 98,000 clones, around 84% of them present only once. Pooled samples include second doses given at about 4 or 12 weeks. This clone has just one count. Its antigen is not known. Study-level points and caveats: Targeting of unmutated variant regions was reportedly seen in nearly half of spike-specific TCRs. With two AZD1222 doses given, Spike-specific TCR breadth and depth both rose.

The sample here was peripheral blood, taken 28 days after the second AZD1222 dose. The TCR comes from an adult who received the AZD1222 COVID-19 vaccine. The chain recombines TRBV27 with TRBJ1-1, with 7 nucleotides matching TRBD1. In DNA, the CDR3 is TGTGCCAGCAGTTTAGAGAATGGACAGGATACTGAAGCTTTCTTT. Translated: CASSLENGQDTEAFF.